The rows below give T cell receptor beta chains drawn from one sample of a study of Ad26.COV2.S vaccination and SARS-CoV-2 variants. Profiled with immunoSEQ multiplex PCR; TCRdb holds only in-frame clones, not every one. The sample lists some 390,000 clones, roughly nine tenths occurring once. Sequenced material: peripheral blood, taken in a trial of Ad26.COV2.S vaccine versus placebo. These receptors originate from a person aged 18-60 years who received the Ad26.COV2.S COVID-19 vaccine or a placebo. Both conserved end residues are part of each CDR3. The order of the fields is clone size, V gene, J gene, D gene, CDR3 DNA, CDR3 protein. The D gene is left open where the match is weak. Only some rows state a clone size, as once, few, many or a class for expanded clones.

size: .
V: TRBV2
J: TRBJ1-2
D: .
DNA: TGTGCCAGCTCGGGTCAGATCGATGGCTACACCTTC
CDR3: CASSGQIDGYTF

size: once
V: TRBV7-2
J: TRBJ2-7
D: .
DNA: TGTGCCAGCAGCTTAGTTGGGGGGGGCAAGGGGAACGAGCAGTACTTC
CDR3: CASSLVGGGKGNEQYF

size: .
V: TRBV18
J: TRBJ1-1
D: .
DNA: TGTGCCAGCTCCCGCGCGAGGGCCTTGAACACTGAAGCTTTCTTT
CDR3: CASSRARALNTEAFF

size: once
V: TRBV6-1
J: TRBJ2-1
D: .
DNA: TGTGCCAGCAGTGACGACCGGGGGGCCCCCCTCAATGAGCAGTTCTTC
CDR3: CASSDDRGAPLNEQFF

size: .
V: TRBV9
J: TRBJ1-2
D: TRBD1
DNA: TGTGCCAGCAGCATCGACAGGGTTACCTACACCTTC
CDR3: CASSIDRVTYTF

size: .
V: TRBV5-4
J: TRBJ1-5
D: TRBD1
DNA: TGTGCCAGCAGCACAGACCGGGACAGGGAGCAGCCCCAGCATTTT
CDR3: CASSTDRDREQPQHF

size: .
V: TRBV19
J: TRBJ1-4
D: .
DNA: TGTGCCAGTATAGACTGGGTAAATGAAAAACTGTTTTTT
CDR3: CASIDWVNEKLFF

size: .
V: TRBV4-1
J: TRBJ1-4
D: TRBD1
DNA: TGCGCCAGCAGCCAAATCGGGACAGGGAGTGAAAAACTGTTTTTT
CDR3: CASSQIGTGSEKLFF

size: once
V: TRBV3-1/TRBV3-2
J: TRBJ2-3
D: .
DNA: TGTGCCAGCAGCCCTCGGGACTTCACAGATACGCAGTATTTT
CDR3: CASSPRDFTDTQYF

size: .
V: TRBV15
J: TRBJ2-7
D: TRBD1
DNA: TGTGCCACCAGCAGAACAAGGGACAGTCAGCAGTACTTC
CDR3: CATSRTRDSQQYF

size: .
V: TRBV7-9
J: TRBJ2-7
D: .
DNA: TGTGCCAGCAGCTTGGACTACGAGCAGTACTTC
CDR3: CASSLDYEQYF

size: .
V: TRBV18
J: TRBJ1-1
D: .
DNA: TGTGCCAGCTCAGGTCAGGAAGATACTGAAGCTTTCTTT
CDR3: CASSGQEDTEAFF

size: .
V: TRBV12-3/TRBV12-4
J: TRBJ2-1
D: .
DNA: TGTGCCAGCACCCTCTTGGACAATGAGCAGTTCTTC
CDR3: CASTLLDNEQFF

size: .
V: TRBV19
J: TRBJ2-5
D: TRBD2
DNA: TGTGCCAGTAGCCTAGCGGGGGGCCGGGAGACCCAGTACTTC
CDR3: CASSLAGGRETQYF

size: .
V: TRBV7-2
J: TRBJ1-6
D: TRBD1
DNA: TGTGCCAGCAGCGGGAGACAGGGGCTCTATAATTCACCCCTCCACTTT
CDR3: CASSGRQGLYNSPLHF

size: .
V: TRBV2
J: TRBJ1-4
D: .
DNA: TGTGCCAGTACCCAGGACGGAACTCCTCTCGAAAAACTGTTTTTT
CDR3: CASTQDGTPLEKLFF

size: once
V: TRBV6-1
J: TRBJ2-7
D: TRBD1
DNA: TGTGCCAGCAGTGAGACGACAGGGTTAAGAGACTACGAGCAGTACTTC
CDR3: CASSETTGLRDYEQYF

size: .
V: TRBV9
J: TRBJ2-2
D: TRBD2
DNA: TGTGCCAGCAGCGCCCACGGGCGGGGGGCCGGGGAGCTGTTTTTT
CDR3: CASSAHGRGAGELFF

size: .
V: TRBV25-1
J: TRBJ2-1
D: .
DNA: TGTGCCAGCAGTATCTACAATGAGCAGTTCTTC
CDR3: CASSIYNEQFF

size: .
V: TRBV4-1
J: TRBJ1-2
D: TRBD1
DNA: TGCGCCAGCAGCCATCCCGGGACAGGGGACAGGGGCTACACCTTC
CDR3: CASSHPGTGDRGYTF

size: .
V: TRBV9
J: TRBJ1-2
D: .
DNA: TGTGCCAGCAGCGTAGGAGGGGCCAGGAACTATGGCTACACCTTC
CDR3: CASSVGGARNYGYTF

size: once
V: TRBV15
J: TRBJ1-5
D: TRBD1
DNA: TGTGCCACCAGCAGACTTACAGGGGGAGGTCAGCCCCAGCATTTT
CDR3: CATSRLTGGGQPQHF